This TCR beta chain was captured by sequencing in a study of cytomegalovirus exposure and HLA in healthy donors. Study in general: An earlier analysis found roughly 100 million unique TCR beta sequences from about 190 million T cells. Regarding the study as a whole: In a later analysis, TCR beta V- and J-gene trimming was associated with a missense DCLRE1C variant. Excluded were some V segments that proved indistinguishable, including TRBV6-2 and TRBV6-3.

Germline assignment: CDR1 MDHEN and CDR2 SYDVKM. V shed 7 bases and J shed 4 bases, with 22 bases lying between them. There are 16 residues in the CDR3. In this sample, this clone turned up a few times. The antigen remains unidentified. 13 Jbeta primers and 60 Vbeta primers were used for the PCR. Authors' data handling: Unique TCR beta chains totaled roughly 80 million in a later count, with approximately 11 million of them shared. Profiled with immunoSEQ multiplex PCR; TCRdb holds only in-frame clones, not every one. V, J and clone size reflect that table, while D and trimming were determined from the DNA. The data contain about 70,000 clones, about 70% of them singletons.

The receptor was derived from a woman between 25 and 40 years old in good health and CMV-seronegative. Sample: PBMCs. The chain links TRBV28 to TRBJ1-1; D perhaps matches TRBD1 (6 bases). CDR3 residues: CASNPQGREGVTEAFF. DNA of the CDR3: TGTGCCAGCAATCCCCAGGGCAGGGAGGGGGTCACTGAAGCTTTCTTT.